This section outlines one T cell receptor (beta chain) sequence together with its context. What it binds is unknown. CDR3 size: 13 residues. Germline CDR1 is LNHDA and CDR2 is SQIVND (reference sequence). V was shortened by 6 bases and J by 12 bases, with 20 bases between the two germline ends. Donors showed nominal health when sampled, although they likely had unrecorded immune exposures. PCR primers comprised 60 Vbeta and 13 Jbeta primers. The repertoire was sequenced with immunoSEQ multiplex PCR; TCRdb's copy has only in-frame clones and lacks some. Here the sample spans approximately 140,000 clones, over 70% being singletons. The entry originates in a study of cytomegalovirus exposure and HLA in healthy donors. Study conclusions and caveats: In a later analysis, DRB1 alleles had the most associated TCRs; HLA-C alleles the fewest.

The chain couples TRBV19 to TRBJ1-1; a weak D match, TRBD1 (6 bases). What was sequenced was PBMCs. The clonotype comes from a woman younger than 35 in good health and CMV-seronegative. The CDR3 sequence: CASRALDRRLSFF. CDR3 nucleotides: TGTGCCAGTAGGGCCCTGGACAGAAGATTGTCTTTCTTT. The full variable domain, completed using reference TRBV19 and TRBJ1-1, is DGGITQSPKYLFRKEGQNVTLSCEQNLNHDAMYWYRQDPGQGLRLIYYSQIVNDFQKGDIAEGYSVSREKKESFPLTVTSAQKNPTAFYLCASRALDRRLSFFGQGTRLTVV.